This T cell receptor (beta chain) was captured in a study of vaccination and CD4 T cells after COVID-19. Background on the study: The convalescents included six males and four females, and among them two were Hispanic while seven were Caucasian. Between diagnosis and the drawing of post-COVID samples lay a median around 100 days (range 35 to 161). Notes on the study in general: Researchers report that a median approximately 85% of reactive clones in convalescent patients surfaced only post-vaccination.

CDR1 and CDR2 (germline): MNHNS, SASEGT. The V gene end was trimmed by 6 bases and the J gene end by 7 bases; junction bases not matched to a gene: 6. CDR3 size: 13 residues. This clonotype was counted a few times. Antigen: not known. TCRdb recomputed calls from the PCR reads with MiXCR, one row per CDR3 protein. Here the sample spans about 21,000 distinct CDR3 sequences, around 57% being singletons. The origin of this receptor is a human donor who had recovered from COVID-19. This rearrangement joins TRBV6-1 to TRBJ1-2, with 9 nucleotides matching TRBD1. Source: CD4+ T cells from blood, taken before SARS-CoV-2 vaccination. The CDR3 nucleotides are TGTGCCAGCAGAGAAACAGGGGGCCTTGGCTACACCTTC. Amino acids: CASRETGGLGYTF.